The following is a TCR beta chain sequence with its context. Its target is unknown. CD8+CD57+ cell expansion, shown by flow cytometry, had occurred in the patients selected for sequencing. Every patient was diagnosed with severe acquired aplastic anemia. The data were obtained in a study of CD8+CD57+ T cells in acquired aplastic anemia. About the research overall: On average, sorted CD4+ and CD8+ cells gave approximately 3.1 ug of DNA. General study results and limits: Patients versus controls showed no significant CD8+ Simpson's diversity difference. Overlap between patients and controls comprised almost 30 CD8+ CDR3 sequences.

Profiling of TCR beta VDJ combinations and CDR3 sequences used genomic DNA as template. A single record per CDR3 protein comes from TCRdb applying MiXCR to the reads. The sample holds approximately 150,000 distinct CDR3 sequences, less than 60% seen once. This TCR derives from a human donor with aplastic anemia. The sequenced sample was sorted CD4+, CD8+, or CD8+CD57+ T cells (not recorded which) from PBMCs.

The CDR3 DNA follows: TGTGCCACCTCGCGGGAGATCTACTATGGCTACACCTTC. Translated, it gives CATSREIYYGYTF. The chain carries TRBV7-2 and TRBJ1-2; D is unclear. The CDR3 has 13 residues. V gave up 10 bases and J gave up 3 bases, with 15 bases separating them. The germline V gene has CDR1 SGHTA and CDR2 FQGNSA.